The 2 T cell receptor beta chains below come from one sample, sequenced in a study of regulatory T cells in long-lasting Graves disease. The time point was: newly diagnosed GD, antithyroid drugs for less than 3 months. After RNA was extracted from PBMCs, the TCR library was made from it. For TCR beta, libraries came from iRepertoire HTBI primers and Arm-PCR of CDR3 regions. From the multiplex PCR reads, TCRdb called clonotypes with MiXCR, one entry per CDR3 protein. Here the sample spans approximately 230,000 distinct CDR3 sequences, around 18% being singletons. The sample was peripheral blood mononuclear cells (PBMCs), taken at new diagnosis, from a patient treated with antithyroid drugs. These TCRs come from a female donor with Graves disease.

This clonotype has ten or more counts. The chain links TRBV6-2 or TRBV6-3 to TRBJ2-7; D gene ambiguous. Germline CDR1 MNHEY, CDR2 SVGEGT. Deletions cut 2 bases from V and 6 bases from J, with 8 bases between. CDR3 length equals 12 residues. The CDR3 reads CASSYAIREQYF. The CDR3 DNA reads TGTGCCAGCAGTTACGCTATCCGCGAGCAGTACTTC.

This clonotype was picked up many times. J is TRBJ1-2 and V is TRBV6-1, with D possibly TRBD1 on 5 matching bases. CDR1 is MNHNS, CDR2 SASEGT, per germline. Trimming took off 6 bases at V and 3 bases at J, with 14 bases between the two ends. This CDR3 is built from 14 residues. For the CDR3, the DNA is TGTGCCAGCAGGTCGTCAGAGGGGCACTATGGCTACACCTTC. It translates to CASRSSEGHYGYTF.